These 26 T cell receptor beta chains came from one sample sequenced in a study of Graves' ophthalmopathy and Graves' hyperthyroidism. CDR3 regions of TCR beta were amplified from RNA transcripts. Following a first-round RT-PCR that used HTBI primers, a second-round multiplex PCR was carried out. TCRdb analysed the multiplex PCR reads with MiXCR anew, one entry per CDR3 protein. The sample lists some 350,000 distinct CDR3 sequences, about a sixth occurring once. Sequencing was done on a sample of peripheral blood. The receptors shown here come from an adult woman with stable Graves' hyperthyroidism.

In DNA form, the CDR3 reads TGCGCCAGCAGCCAACGAACCGGGACAGGGTACGTCGGGGAGCTGTTTTTT. Its protein product is CASSQRTGTGYVGELFF. This rearrangement joins TRBV4-1 to TRBJ2-2; 9 bases are a match to TRBD1. The germline V gene encodes CDR1 MGHRA and CDR2 YSYEKL. This CDR3 comprises 17 residues. Losses at the gene ends were 2 bases for V and 7 bases for J; bases not matched to a gene: 11.

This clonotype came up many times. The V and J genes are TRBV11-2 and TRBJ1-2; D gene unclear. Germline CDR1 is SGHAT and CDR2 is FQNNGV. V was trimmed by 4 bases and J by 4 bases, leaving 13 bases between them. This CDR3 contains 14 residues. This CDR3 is CASSSPLPGYGYTF. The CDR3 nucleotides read TGTGCCAGCAGCTCCCCGTTACCCGGCTATGGCTACACCTTC.

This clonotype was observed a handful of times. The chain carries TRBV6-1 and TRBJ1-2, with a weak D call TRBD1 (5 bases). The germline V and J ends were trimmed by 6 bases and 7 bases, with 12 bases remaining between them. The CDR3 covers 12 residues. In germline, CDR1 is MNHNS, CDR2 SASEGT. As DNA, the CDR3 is TGTGCCAGCAGCAAAGAGGGGATTGGCTACACCTTC. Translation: CASSKEGIGYTF.

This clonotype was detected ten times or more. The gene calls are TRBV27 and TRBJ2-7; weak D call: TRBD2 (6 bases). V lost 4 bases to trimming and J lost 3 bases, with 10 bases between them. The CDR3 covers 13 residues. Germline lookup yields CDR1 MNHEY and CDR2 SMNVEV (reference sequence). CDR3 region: CASSYGGIYEQYF. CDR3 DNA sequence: TGTGCCAGCAGTTATGGGGGGATCTACGAGCAGTACTTC.

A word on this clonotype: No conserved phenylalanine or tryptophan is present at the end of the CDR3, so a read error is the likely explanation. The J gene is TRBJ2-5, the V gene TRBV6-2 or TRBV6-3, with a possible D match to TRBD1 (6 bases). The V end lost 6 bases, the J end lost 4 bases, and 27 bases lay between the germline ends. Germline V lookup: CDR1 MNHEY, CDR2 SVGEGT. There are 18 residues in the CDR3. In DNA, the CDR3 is TGTGCCAGCAGGAATATAGCTGGAGAGGTTTGGGGGCTAGAGACCCAGTACTTG. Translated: CASRNIAGEVWGLETQYL.

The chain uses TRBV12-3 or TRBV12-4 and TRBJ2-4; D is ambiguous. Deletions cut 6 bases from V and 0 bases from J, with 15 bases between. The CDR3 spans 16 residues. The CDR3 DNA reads TGTGCCAGCAGGCTGTCTCGGACCGTAGCCAAAAACATTCAGTACTTC. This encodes CASRLSRTVAKNIQYF.

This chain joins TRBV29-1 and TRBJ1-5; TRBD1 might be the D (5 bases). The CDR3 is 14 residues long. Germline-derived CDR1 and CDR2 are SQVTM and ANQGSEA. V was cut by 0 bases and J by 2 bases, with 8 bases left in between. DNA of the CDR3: TGCAGCGTTGAAGAATCGGGGGGCAATCAGCCCCAGCATTTT. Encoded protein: CSVEESGGNQPQHF. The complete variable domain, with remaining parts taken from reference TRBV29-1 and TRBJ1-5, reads SAVISQKPSRDICQRGTSLTIQCQVDSQVTMMFWYRQQPGQSLTLIATANQGSEATYESGFVIDKFPISRPNLTFSTLTVSNMSPEDSSIYLCSVEESGGNQPQHFGDGTRLSIL.

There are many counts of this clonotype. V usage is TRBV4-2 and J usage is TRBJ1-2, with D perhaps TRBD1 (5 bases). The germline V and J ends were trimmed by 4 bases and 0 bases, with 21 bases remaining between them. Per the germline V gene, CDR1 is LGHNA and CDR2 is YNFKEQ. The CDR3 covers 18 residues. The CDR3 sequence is CASSPGGALQGANYGYTF. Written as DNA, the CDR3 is TGTGCCAGCAGCCCGGGCGGAGCGTTGCAGGGAGCTAACTATGGCTACACCTTC.

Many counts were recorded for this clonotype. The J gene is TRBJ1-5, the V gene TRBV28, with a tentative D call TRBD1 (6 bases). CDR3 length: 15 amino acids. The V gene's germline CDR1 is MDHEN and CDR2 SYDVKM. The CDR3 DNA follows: TGTGCGACAGTTTCTTCAGGGGTGAGCAATCAGCCCCAGCATTTT. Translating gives CATVSSGVSNQPQHF.

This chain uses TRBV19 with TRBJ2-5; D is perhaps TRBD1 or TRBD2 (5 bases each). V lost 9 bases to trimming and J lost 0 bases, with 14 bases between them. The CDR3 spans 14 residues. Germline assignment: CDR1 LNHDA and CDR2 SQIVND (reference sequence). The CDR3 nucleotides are TGTGCCAGCGGTCCGGGACGGGACCAAGAGACCCAGTACTTC. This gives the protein CASGPGRDQETQYF.

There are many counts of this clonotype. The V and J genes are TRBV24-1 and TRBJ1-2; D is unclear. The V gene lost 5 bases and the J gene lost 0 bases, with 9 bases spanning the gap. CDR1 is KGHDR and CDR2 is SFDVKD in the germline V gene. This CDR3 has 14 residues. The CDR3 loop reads CATSGRGTNYGYTF. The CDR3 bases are TGTGCCACCAGTGGAAGAGGAACTAACTATGGCTACACCTTC.

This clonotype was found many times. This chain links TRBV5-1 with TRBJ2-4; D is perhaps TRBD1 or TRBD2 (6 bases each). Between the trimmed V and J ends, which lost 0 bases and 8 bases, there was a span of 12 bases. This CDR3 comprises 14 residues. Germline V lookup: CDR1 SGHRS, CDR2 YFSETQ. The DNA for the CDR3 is TGCGCCAGCAGCTTGGCCGGGGGCAGGGACATTCAGTACTTC. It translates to CASSLAGGRDIQYF.

CDR3 sequence reads: CAWSVVAGVVYEQYF. The CDR3 DNA reads as TGTGCCTGGAGTGTCGTTGCGGGAGTAGTATACGAGCAGTACTTC. The V gene is TRBV30, the J gene TRBJ2-7, with TRBD2 identical over 7 bases. Unmatched junction bases numbered 9, after V lost 0 bases and J lost 4 bases. CDR1 and CDR2 from the germline V gene are GTSNPN and SVGIG (reference sequence). CDR3 length equals 15 residues.

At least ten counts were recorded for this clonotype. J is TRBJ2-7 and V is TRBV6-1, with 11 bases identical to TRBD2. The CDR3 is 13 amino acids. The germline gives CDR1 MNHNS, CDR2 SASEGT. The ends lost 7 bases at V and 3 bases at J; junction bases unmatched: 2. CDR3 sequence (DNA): TGTGCCAGCAAAACTAGCGGGAGCTACGAGCAGTACTTC. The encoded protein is CASKTSGSYEQYF.

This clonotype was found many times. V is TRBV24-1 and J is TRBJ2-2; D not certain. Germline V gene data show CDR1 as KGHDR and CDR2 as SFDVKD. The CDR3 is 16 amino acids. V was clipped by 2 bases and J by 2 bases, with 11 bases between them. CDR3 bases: TGTGCCACCAGTGATTCTCGGGCCCCTAACACCGGGGAGCTGTTTTTT. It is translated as CATSDSRAPNTGELFF.

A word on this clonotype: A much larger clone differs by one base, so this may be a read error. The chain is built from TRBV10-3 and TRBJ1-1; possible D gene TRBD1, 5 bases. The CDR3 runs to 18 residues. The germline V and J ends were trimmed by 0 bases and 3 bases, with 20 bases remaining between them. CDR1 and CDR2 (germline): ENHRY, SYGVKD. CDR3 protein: CAISESASAARGDTEAFF. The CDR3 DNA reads TGTGCCATCAGTGAGTCGGCTTCGGCTGCCCGGGGGGACACTGAAGCTTTCTTT.

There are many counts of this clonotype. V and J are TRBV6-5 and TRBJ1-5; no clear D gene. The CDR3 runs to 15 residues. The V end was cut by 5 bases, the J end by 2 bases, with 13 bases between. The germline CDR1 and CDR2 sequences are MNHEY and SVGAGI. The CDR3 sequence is CASSPGSGGNQPQHF. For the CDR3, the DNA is TGTGCCAGCAGTCCGGGATCCGGCGGCAATCAGCCCCAGCATTTT.

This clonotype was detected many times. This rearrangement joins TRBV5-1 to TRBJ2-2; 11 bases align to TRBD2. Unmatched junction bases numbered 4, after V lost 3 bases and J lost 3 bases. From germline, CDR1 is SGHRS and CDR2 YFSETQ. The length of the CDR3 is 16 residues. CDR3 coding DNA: TGCGCCAGCAGCTCTAGCGGGAGGCAGGACACCGGGGAGCTGTTTTTT. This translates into CASSSSGRQDTGELFF.

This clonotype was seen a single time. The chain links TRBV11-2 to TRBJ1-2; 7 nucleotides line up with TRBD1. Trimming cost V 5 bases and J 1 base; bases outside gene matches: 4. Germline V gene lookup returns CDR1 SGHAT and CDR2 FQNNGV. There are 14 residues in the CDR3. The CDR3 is CASSHRGLNYGYTF. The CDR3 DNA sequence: TGTGCCAGCAGCCACAGGGGACTTAACTATGGCTACACCTTC.

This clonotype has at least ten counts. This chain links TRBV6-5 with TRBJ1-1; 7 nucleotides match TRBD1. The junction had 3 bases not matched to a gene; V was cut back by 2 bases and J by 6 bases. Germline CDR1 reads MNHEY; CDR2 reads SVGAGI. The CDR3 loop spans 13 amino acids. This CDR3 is CASSYPGQAEAFF. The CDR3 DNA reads TGTGCCAGCAGTTACCCTGGACAGGCTGAAGCTTTCTTT.

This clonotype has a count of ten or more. The CDR3 protein is CASSQGAVTEAFF. The CDR3 DNA follows: TGTGCCAGCAGTCAGGGGGCAGTCACTGAAGCTTTCTTT. The V call is TRBV12-3 or TRBV12-4, the J call TRBJ1-1; 8 nucleotides agree with TRBD1. Trimming at V came to 5 bases and at J to 4 bases, leaving 3 bases not matched to a gene. The CDR3 consists of 13 residues.

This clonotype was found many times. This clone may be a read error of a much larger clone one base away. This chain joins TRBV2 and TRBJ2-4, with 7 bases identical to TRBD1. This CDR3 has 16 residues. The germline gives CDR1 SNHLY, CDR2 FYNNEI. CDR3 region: CTSSGGQERAKNIQYF. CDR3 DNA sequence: TGTACCAGCAGTGGTGGACAGGAACGAGCCAAAAACATTCAGTACTTC. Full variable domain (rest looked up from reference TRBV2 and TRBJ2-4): EPEVTQTPSHQVTQMGQEVILRCVPISNHLYFYWYRQILGQKVEFLVSFYNNEISEKSEIFDDQFSVERPDGSNFTLKIRSTKLEDSAMYFCTSSGGQERAKNIQYFGAGTRLSVL.

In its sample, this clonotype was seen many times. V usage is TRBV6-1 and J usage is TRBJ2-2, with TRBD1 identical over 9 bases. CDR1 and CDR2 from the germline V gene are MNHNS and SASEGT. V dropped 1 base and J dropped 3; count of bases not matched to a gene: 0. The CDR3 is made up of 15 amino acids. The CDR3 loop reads CASSEGTGDTGELFF. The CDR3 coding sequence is TGTGCCAGCAGTGAAGGGACAGGGGACACCGGGGAGCTGTTTTTT.

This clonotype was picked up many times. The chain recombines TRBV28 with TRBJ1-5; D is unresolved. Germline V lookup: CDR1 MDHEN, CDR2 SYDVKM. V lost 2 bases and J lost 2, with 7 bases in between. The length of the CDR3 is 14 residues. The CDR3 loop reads CASSLIGGNQPQHF. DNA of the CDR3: TGTGCCAGCAGTTTAATTGGGGGCAATCAGCCCCAGCATTTT.

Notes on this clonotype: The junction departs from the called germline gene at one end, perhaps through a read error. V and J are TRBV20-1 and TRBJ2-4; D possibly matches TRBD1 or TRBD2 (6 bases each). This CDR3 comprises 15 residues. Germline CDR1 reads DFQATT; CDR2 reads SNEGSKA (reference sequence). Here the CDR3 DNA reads TGCAGTGCTAGAGGACCCAAGCGACCCGGGGGCATTAAGTACTTC. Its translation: CSARGPKRPGGIKYF.

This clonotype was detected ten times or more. The CDR3 reads CASIMSLGVTEAFF. Written as DNA, the CDR3 is TGTGCCAGCATTATGTCGTTAGGTGTGACTGAAGCTTTCTTT. V and J are TRBV28 and TRBJ1-1; D remains ambiguous. The CDR3 loop spans 14 amino acids. The germline V gene has CDR1 MDHEN and CDR2 SYDVKM. V lost 7 bases and J 5 bases, leaving 17 bases between the germline ends.